This T cell receptor beta chain stems from a study of blood T cell repertoires in COVID-19. Assay: immunoSEQ multiplex PCR; the TCRdb copy retains only in-frame clones and omits some. The sample has over 80,000 clones, over 75% seen once; the top ten hold 15% to 20%. Per the germline V gene, CDR1 is SEHNR and CDR2 is FQNEAQ (reference sequence). Trimming took off 5 bases at V and 6 bases at J, with 13 bases between the two ends. This CDR3 contains 14 residues. The chain is built from TRBV7-9 and TRBJ1-4; D is uncertain. The receptor's source is a human donor in a cohort sampled during active COVID-19. The specimen was peripheral blood. As DNA, the CDR3 is TGTGCCAGCAGCCCCGCGGCCAATTATGAAAAACTGTTTTTT. It translates to CASSPAANYEKLFF.